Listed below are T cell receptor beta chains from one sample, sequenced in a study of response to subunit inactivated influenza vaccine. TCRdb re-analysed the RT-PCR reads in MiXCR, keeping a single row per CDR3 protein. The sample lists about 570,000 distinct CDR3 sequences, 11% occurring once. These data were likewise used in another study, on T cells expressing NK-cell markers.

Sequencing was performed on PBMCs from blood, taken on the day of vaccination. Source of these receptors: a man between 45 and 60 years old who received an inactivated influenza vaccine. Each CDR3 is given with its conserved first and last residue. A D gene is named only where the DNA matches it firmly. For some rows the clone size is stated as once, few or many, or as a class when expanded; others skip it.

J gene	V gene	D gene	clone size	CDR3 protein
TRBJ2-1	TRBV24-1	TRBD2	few	CATSDLSSGAYNEQFF
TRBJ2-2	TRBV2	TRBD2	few	CASSQTSGGTGELFF
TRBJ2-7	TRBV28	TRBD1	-	CASTLQGVESYEQYF
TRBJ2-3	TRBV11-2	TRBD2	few	CASSFGLAGGLGDTQYF
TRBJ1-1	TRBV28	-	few	CASLRPLGTEAFF
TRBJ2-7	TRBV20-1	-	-	CSATGRGVEEQYF
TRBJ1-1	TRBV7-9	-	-	CASSLTQGLTEAFF
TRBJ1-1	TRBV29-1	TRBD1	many	CSVEVSATGKAFF
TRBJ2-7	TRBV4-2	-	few	CASSQDVVGRTSYEQYF
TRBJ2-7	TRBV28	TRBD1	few	CATTGQISSYEQYF
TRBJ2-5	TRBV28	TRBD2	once	CSIRLAGEETQYF
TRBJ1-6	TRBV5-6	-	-	CASSRGNYSPLHF
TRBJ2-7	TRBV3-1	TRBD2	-	CASSQGGGGAYEQYF
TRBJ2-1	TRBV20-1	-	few	CSAIPRLGYYNEQFF
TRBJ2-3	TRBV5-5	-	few	CASSSVLVVRGGTDTQYF
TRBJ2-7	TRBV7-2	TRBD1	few	CASSPRATGAYEQYF
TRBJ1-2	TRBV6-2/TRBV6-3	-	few	CASSHRDPGNYGYTF
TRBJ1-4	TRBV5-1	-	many	CASSWSTSGTNEKLFF
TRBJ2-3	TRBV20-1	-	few	CSARDLPGKGTDTQYF
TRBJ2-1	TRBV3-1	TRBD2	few	CASSSGLAAHEQFF
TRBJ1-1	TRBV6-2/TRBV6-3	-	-	CATRSGTEAFF
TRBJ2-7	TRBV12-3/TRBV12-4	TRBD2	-	CASRTASGVYEQYF
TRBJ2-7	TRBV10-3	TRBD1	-	CAISSGRGLEEQYF
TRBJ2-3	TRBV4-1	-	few	CASSPRRHTDTQYF
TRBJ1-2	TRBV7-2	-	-	CARREGHHYGYTF
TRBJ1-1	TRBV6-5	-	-	CASKRGVDTEAFF
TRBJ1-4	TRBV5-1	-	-	CASSLAGRTTHEKLFF
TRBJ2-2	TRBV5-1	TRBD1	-	CASSSRDRVRNTGELFF
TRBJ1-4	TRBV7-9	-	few	CASSRTGREGEKLFF
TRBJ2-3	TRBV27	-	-	CASSGRTSDTQYF
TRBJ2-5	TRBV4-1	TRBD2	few	CASSQTGTSEETQYF
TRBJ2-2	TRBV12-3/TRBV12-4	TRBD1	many	CASSLPQGANTGELFF
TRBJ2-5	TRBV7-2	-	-	CASSLSRRISETQYF
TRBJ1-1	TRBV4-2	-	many	CASSQDRVSVNTEAFF
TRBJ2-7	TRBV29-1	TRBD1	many	CSVEGTGDEQYF
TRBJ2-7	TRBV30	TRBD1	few	CAWRGQLSYEQYF
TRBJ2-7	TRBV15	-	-	CATSSRRASSYEQYF
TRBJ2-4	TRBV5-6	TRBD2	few	CASSLRRLAGGGKNIQYF
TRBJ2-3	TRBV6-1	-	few	CASSPLGGHSDTQYF
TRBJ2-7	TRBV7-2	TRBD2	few	CASYGLAGGAPREQYF
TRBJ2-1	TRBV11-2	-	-	CASSLMVRGSYNEQFF
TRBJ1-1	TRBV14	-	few	CASSQDLNTEAFF
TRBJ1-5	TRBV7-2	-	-	CASSLAGRFDAQHF
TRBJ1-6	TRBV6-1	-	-	CASSGRISNSPLHF
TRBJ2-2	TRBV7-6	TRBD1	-	CASSNDRVVPGELFF
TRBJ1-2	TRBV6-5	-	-	CAAGEGYGYTF
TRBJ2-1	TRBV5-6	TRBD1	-	CASSSSGTGAAYNEQFF
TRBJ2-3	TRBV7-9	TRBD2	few	CASSLIRLAGTDTQYF
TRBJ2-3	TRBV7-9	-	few	CASSLALDTQYF
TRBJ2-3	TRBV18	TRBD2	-	CASSPPRGGSDTQYF